The clone carrying this TCR beta chain was counted once. Its specificity is unknown. The data were obtained in a study of cytomegalovirus exposure and HLA in healthy donors. The study, taken as a whole, reports: High specificity and sensitivity for cytomegalovirus status were reported for the classifier.

Clones were sequenced by immunoSEQ multiplex PCR, and TCRdb holds only the in-frame ones, with some missing. In the table there are about 200,000 clones, 70% to 85% of which are singletons. Material: PBMCs. The TCR sequence derives from a woman younger than 45 in good health and CMV-seropositive.

The CDR3: CASSFIGQTDTQYF. For the CDR3, the DNA is TGTGCCAGCAGTTTTATCGGACAGACAGATACGCAGTATTTT. The rearrangement uses TRBV27 and TRBJ2-3; D perhaps matches TRBD1 (6 bases). Germline V gene data show CDR1 as MNHEY and CDR2 as SMNVEV (reference sequence). The length of the CDR3 is 14 residues. V was trimmed by 3 bases and J by 3 bases, leaving 10 bases between them.